This T cell receptor beta chain is from a study of CD8+CD57+ T cells in acquired aplastic anemia. The wider study: On average, sorted CD4+ and CD8+ cells gave 3.2 ug of DNA.

General observations from the study: Both patients and controls carried the same twenty-nine CD8+ CDR3 sequences. CD8+ Simpson's diversity in patients was not significantly different from that in controls.

As to this clonotype: What it binds is not known.

CDR1 and CDR2 (germline): LNHDA, SQIVND (reference sequence). Trimming shortened V by 5 bases and J by 7 bases, and 23 bases separated the two germline ends. The CDR3 is 16 amino acids. TCR beta VDJ and CDR3 were profiled, and genomic DNA was the template. TCRdb passed the reads through MiXCR, listing each CDR3 protein once. The table includes a few hundred thousand distinct CDR3 sequences, 55% to 60% detected once. V usage is TRBV19 and J usage is TRBJ1-1; D unclear. Sequencing used sorted CD4+, CD8+, or CD8+CD57+ T cells (not recorded which) from PBMCs. The clonotype comes from a human donor with severe aplastic anemia or a healthy control (not recorded which). In nucleotides, the CDR3 is TGTGCCAGTAGTTCCCCCCTACTGTCGAGTAGCATTGAAGCTTTCTTT. This sequence encodes CASSSPLLSSSIEAFF.